Ten or more counts support the clone carrying this TCR beta chain. Its specificity is unknown. The data stem from a study of human T cells and chemical hapten exposure. Turning to the study itself: The variation in per-sample TCR yields arose mainly from small differences in pooled library volumes. Study-level findings and limits: No shift was seen in TCRs above 1 in 1000 frequency with DPC sensitization.

Unique molecular identifiers were affixed to discrete cDNA molecules within the library. As originally analysed: Per sample, the median was 95,638 TCRs, with values from roughly 23,000 to 640,000. TCRdb called the reads again in MiXCR, with one record for every CDR3 protein. TCRdb, not the authors, supplied the V and J calls. The sample has about 120,000 distinct CDR3 sequences, 8.5% to 9% seen once; the top ten hold around 1.4%. Unfractionated whole blood yielded the extracted total RNA. The V segment lost 4 bases and the J segment 2 bases; nucleotides outside the gene matches: 7. The CDR3 contains 15 residues. The germline V gene encodes CDR1 SGHDT and CDR2 YYEEEE.

This clonotype was obtained from a human donor in good health. Some clones in this sample may be carry-over from other donors' samples. Sequenced material: whole blood. The chain recombines TRBV5-6 with TRBJ1-2; the match to TRBD1 covers 8 bases. The CDR3 loop is CASSPRQGINYGYTF. In nucleotides, the CDR3 is TGTGCCAGCAGCCCCCGACAGGGGATAAACTATGGCTACACCTTC.